Below, one TCR beta chain is given with its context. Its antigen is not known. This entry comes from a study of blood T cells in healthy people across ages. Study-level points and caveats: For the donors, CMV status was unknown and possibly confounded expanded clonotype changes. With naive T cell percentage, TCR beta diversity showed a strong correlation.

Sample-barcoded 5' priming and a J-beta primer mix drove a second PCR of 7 to 11 cycles. TCRdb processed the 5' RACE reads anew with MiXCR; each CDR3 protein has one entry. The table includes about 680,000 distinct CDR3 sequences, about half detected once. Trimming cost V 5 bases and J 8 bases; bases outside gene matches: 10. CDR3 size: 16 residues. From germline, CDR1 is MDHEN and CDR2 SYDVKM. The TCR sequence derives from a woman in her sixties in good health. This chain links TRBV28 with TRBJ1-4, with 11 positions matching TRBD1. Material for sequencing was blood. The CDR3 protein is CASSPPDRGRLEKLFF. The CDR3 DNA sequence: TGTGCCAGCAGTCCCCCGGACAGGGGGCGGCTAGAAAAACTGTTTTTT. The entire variable domain, with the rest obtained from reference TRBV28 and TRBJ1-4, is as follows: DVKVTQSSRYLVKRTGEKVFLECVQDMDHENMFWYRQDPGLGLRLIYFSYDVKMKEKGDIPEGYSVSREKKERFSLILESASTNQTSMYLCASSPPDRGRLEKLFFGSGTQLSVL.